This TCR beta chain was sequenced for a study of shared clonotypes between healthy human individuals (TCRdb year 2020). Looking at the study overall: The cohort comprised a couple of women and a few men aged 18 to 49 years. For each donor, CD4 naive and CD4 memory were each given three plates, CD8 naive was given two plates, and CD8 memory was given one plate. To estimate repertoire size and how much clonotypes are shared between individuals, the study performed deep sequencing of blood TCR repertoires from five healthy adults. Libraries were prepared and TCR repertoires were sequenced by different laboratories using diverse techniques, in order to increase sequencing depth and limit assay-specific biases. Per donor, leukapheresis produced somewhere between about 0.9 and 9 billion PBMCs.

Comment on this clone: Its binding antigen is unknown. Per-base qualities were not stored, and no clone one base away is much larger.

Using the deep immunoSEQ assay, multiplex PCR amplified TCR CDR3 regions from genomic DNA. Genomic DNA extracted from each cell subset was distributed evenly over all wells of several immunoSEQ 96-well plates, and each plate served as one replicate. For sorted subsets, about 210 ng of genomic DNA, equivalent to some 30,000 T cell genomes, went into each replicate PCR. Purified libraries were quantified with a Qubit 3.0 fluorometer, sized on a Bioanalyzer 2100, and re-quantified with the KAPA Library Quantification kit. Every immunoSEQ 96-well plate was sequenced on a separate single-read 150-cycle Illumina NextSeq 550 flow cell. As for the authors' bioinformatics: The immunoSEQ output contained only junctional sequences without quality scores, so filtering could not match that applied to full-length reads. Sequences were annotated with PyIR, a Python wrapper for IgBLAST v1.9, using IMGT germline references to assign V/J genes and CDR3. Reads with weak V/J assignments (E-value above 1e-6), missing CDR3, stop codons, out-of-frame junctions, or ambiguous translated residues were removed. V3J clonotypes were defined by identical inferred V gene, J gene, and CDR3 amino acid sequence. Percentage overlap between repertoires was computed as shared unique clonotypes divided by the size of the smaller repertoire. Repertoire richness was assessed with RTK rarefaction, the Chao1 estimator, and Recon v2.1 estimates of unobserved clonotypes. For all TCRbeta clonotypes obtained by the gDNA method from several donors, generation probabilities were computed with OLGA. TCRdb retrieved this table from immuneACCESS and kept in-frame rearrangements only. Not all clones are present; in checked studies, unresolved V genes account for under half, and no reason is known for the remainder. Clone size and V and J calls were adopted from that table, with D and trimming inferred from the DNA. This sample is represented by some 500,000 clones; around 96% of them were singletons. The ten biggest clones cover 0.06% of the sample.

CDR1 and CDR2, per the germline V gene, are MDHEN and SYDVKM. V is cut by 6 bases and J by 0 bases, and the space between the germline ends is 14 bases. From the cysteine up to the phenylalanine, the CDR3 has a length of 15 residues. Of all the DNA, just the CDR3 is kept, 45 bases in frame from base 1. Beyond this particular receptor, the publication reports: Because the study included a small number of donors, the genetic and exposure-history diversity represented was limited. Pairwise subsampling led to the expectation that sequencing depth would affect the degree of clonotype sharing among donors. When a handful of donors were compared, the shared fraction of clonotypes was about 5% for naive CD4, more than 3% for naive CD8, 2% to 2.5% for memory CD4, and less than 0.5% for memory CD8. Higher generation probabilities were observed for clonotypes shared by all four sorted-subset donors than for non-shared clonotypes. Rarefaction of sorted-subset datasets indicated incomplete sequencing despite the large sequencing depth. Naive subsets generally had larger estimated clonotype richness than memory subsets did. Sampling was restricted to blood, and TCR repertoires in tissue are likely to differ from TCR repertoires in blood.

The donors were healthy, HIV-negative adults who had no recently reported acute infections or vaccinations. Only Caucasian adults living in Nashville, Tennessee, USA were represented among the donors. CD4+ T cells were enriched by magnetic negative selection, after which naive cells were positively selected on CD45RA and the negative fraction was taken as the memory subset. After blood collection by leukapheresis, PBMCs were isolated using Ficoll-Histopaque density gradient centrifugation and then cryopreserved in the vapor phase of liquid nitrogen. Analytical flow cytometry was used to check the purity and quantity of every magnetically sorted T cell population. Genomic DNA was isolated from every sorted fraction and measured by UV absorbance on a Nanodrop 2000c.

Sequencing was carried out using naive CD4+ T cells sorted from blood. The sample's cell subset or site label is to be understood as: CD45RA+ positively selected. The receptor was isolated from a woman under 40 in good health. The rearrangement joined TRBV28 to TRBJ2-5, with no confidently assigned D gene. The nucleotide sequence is TGTGCCAGCAGCTCCAGGTCGTGGTACCAAGAGACCCAGTACTTC. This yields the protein CASSSRSWYQETQYF.